Listed here are 6 T cell receptor beta chains from one sample, sequenced in a study of shared clonotypes between healthy human individuals. Sequencing used immunoSEQ multiplex PCR; TCRdb keeps in-frame clones, though not all of them. This table has about 770,000 clones, roughly 72% appearing once. Sequencing input: memory CD4+ T cells sorted from blood. Subset defined: CD45RA-negative fraction. The receptor set was obtained from a woman aged 25 to 39 in good health.

The CDR3 nucleotides are TGTGCCAGCAGATCGATAGGAACCGGGGAGCTGTTTTTT. It yields the protein CASRSIGTGELFF. This chain links TRBV7-2 with TRBJ2-2; no clear D gene. CDR1 and CDR2 from the germline V gene are SGHTA and FQGNSA. The CDR3 extends over 13 amino acids. The V and J ends lost 6 bases and 5 bases respectively, with 10 bases between them.

This clone was seen only a few times. The gene calls are TRBV11-2 and TRBJ2-7, with 7 bases matching TRBD1. Losses at the gene ends were 6 bases for V and 2 bases for J; bases not matched to a gene: 10. Germline-derived CDR1 and CDR2 are SGHAT and FQNNGV. The length of the CDR3 is 15 residues. The CDR3 loop is CASRLNSGQTYEQYF. The CDR3 DNA sequence: TGTGCCAGCAGACTGAATTCGGGACAGACCTACGAGCAGTACTTC.

The DNA of the CDR3 is TGTGCCAGCAGCAAAGAAGGGACAGAATCTGGAAACACCATATATTTT. The encoded protein is CASSKEGTESGNTIYF. This chain uses TRBV21-1 with TRBJ1-3; the table's D call, TRBD1, has no DNA check behind it. TRBV21-1 is a recognized pseudogene. The CDR3 length is 16 residues.

The chain has TRBV25-1 and TRBJ2-1; TRBD2 aligns across 7 bases. In germline, CDR1 is MGHDK, CDR2 SYGVNS. V dropped 5 bases and J dropped 8; count of bases not matched to a gene: 9. The CDR3 is 14 residues long. CDR3 protein: CASSTPGGRDEQFF. CDR3 nucleotide sequence: TGTGCCAGCAGTACCCCGGGAGGCCGGGATGAGCAGTTCTTC.

This clone was counted a single time. The rearrangement joins TRBV30 to TRBJ2-3; no definite D call. Trimming removed 3 bases at V and 4 bases at J, with 11 bases between. Germline CDR1 GTSNPN, CDR2 SVGIG (reference sequence). The CDR3 contains 13 residues. The CDR3 spells CAWRSDGADTQYF. The CDR3 DNA sequence: TGTGCCTGGAGATCCGATGGAGCAGATACGCAGTATTTT.

Regarding this clone: This sample includes further DNA sequences coding for the same CDR3. J is TRBJ2-7 and V is TRBV5-4; TRBD2 aligns across 9 bases. CDR1 is SGHNT and CDR2 is YYREEE in the germline V gene (reference sequence). V shed 0 bases, J shed 4 bases, and the junction held 5 bases outside the gene matches. The CDR3 totals 15 residues. The CDR3 reads CASSLGGLANYEQYF. The CDR3 nucleotides read TGTGCCAGCAGCTTGGGGGGACTAGCTAATTACGAGCAGTACTTC. The full variable domain, with the rest looked up from reference TRBV5-4 and TRBJ2-7, is ETGVTQSPTHLIKTRGQQVTLRCSSQSGHNTVSWYQQALGQGPQFIFQYYREEENGRGNFPPRFSGLQFPNYSSELNVNALELDDSALYLCASSLGGLANYEQYFGPGTRLTVT.